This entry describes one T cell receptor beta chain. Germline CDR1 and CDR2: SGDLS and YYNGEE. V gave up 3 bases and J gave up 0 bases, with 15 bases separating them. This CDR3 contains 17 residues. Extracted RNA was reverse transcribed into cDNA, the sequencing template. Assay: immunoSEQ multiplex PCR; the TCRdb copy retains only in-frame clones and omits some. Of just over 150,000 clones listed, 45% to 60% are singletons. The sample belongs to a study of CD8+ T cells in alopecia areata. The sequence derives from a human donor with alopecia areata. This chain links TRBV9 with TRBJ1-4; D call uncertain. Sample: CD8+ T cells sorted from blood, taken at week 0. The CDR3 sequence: CASSGAGSVATNEKLFF. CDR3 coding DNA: TGTGCCAGCAGCGGAGCGGGGTCTGTGGCAACTAATGAAAAACTGTTTTTT.